These T cell receptor beta chains were read from a single sample in a study of cytomegalovirus exposure and HLA in healthy donors. Produced via immunoSEQ multiplex PCR; TCRdb's table is partial and in-frame only. The sample yields over 95,000 clones, roughly 76% seen once. The sequenced sample was PBMCs. The receptors come from a man in his forties or fifties in good health and CMV-seronegative. Both conserved end residues are part of each CDR3. A D gene is named only where the DNA matches it firmly. Clone size is not always given. Where it is, it says once, few, many or a class for expanded clones.

>once|TRBJ2-7|TRBV6-4|NA
CASSVPLRYEQYF
TGTGCCAGCAGTGTACCCCTCCGGTACGAGCAGTACTTC
>NA|TRBJ2-1|TRBV7-6|TRBD2
CASSLNGAGGYNEQFF
TGTGCCAGCAGCTTAAACGGAGCGGGGGGGTACAATGAGCAGTTCTTC
>few|TRBJ2-1|TRBV18|TRBD1
CASSPPFGTGSNEQFF
TGTGCCAGCTCACCTCCTTTTGGGACAGGGTCGAATGAGCAGTTCTTC
>NA|TRBJ2-7|TRBV28|NA
CASSLWLLDPTHEQYF
TGTGCCAGCAGTTTATGGCTCCTAGATCCGACCCACGAGCAGTACTTC
>once|TRBJ2-7|TRBV28|NA
CASSSGTPYEQYF
TGTGCCAGCAGTTCGGGGACTCCCTACGAGCAGTACTTC
>NA|TRBJ1-6|TRBV5-1|NA
CASSLETGVSPLHF
TGCGCCAGCAGCTTGGAGACGGGGGTCTCACCCCTCCACTTT
>NA|TRBJ2-7|TRBV28|TRBD1
CASTTTGVPYEQYF
TGTGCCAGCACGACGACAGGGGTCCCCTACGAGCAGTACTTC
>NA|TRBJ2-7|TRBV19|TRBD2
CASSDPRTSFHEQYF
TGTGCCAGTAGTGATCCCAGGACTAGCTTCCACGAGCAGTACTTC
>few|TRBJ1-5|TRBV7-2|NA
CASSLGQGSNQPQHF
TGTGCCAGCAGCTTAGGTCAGGGGAGCAATCAGCCCCAGCATTTT
>NA|TRBJ2-1|TRBV7-2|NA
CASSLGGGQRNEQFF
TGTGCCAGCAGCTTAGGCGGGGGCCAGCGCAATGAGCAGTTCTTC
>NA|TRBJ2-2|TRBV6-1|TRBD2
CASSSLAGGSGELFF
TGTGCCAGCAGTTCACTAGCGGGGGGGTCCGGGGAGCTGTTTTTT
>NA|TRBJ2-3|TRBV10-1|TRBD1
CASSEITGASYPTDTQYF
TGCGCCAGCAGTGAGATAACAGGGGCCAGCTACCCCACAGATACGCAGTATTTT
>NA|TRBJ2-7|TRBV9|TRBD1
CASSVDARGPYEQYF
TGTGCCAGCAGCGTAGATGCCAGGGGGCCCTACGAGCAGTACTTC
>NA|TRBJ1-1|TRBV6-1|NA
CASSSSPEAFF
TGTGCCAGCAGCTCCTCCCCTGAAGCTTTCTTT
>few|TRBJ2-3|TRBV30|TRBD1
CAWSGEQGRLRTDTQYF
TGTGCCTGGAGTGGAGAACAGGGGAGATTAAGGACAGATACGCAGTATTTT
>NA|TRBJ1-3|TRBV7-2|NA
CASSRGVSGNTIYF
TGTGCCAGCAGCCGGGGGGTCTCTGGAAACACCATATATTTT
>NA|TRBJ2-1|TRBV10-3|NA
CAIRRLPTKDTYSYNEQFF
TGTGCCATCCGCAGGCTACCGACTAAAGACACATATTCCTACAATGAGCAGTTCTTC
>NA|TRBJ2-1|TRBV29-1|TRBD2
CSVGTSGRVRTYNEQFF
TGCAGCGTTGGGACTAGCGGGAGAGTCCGGACCTACAATGAGCAGTTCTTC
>once|TRBJ1-2|TRBV7-9|TRBD1
CASSLPRQGSNYGYTF
TGTGCCAGCAGCTTACCGAGACAGGGATCTAACTATGGCTACACCTTC
>NA|TRBJ1-5|TRBV5-6|NA
CASSAGQNQPQHF
TGTGCCAGCAGCGCGGGGCAAAATCAGCCCCAGCATTTT
>few|TRBJ2-6|TRBV7-3|TRBD1
CASSLRQGGGANVLTF
TGTGCCAGCAGCCTCCGACAGGGCGGTGGGGCCAACGTCCTGACTTTC
>NA|TRBJ2-1|TRBV7-2|NA
CASSLTGGSYNEQFF
TGTGCCAGCAGCCTCACAGGAGGGTCCTACAATGAGCAGTTCTTC
>NA|TRBJ1-5|TRBV28|NA
CASSPERFTGTQHF
TGTGCCAGCAGCCCCGAACGATTTACAGGGACCCAGCATTTT
>NA|TRBJ2-5|TRBV28|NA
CASSLQDRRQETQYF
TGTGCCAGCAGTTTACAAGACAGGCGACAAGAGACCCAGTACTTC
>NA|TRBJ1-1|TRBV28|NA
CASRDLFSSGKFGFF
TGTGCCAGCAGGGACCTCTTTAGCTCAGGGAAATTCGGTTTCTTT
>NA|TRBJ2-5|TRBV5-4|NA
CASSLAEFQETQYF
TGTGCCAGCAGCTTGGCGGAGTTCCAAGAGACCCAGTACTTC
>NA|TRBJ1-5|TRBV19|NA
CASSIQPINQPQHF
TGTGCCAGTAGTATACAACCTATCAATCAGCCCCAGCATTTT